The clone carrying this T cell receptor beta chain occurred once. TCRdb keeps only in-frame clones here, not all; method: immunoSEQ multiplex PCR. The data hold around 250,000 clones, with approximately 82% observed a single time. The record originates from a study of blood T cell repertoires in COVID-19. The CDR3 is made up of 12 amino acids. In germline, CDR1 is LGHDT, CDR2 YNNKEL (reference sequence). V was trimmed by 1 base and J by 8 bases, leaving 9 bases between them. The material sequenced was peripheral blood. The rearrangement links TRBV3-1 (or the pseudogene TRBV3-2) to TRBJ2-7; D possibly corresponds to TRBD1 (5 bases). The receptor was isolated from a woman under 30 with acute or convalescent COVID-19. CDR3 sequence reads: CASSQARTKQYF. In DNA form, the CDR3 reads TGTGCCAGCAGCCAAGCCAGGACAAAGCAGTACTTC.